Reported below is one T cell receptor beta chain. This CDR3 is 15 amino acids long. V lost 0 bases and J lost 3; bases outside the gene matches: 3. In germline, CDR1 is SGHDT, CDR2 YYEEEE. The sample comes from a study of T cell changes during pregnancy in multiple sclerosis. Method: immunoSEQ multiplex PCR; TCRdb's copy keeps in-frame clones and lacks some. The sample shows approximately 50,000 clones, 80% to 95% of them seen only once. The sequence derives from a female donor with multiple sclerosis, enrolled in a pregnancy study. Sample: CD4+ T cells from peripheral blood mononuclear cells, taken in the third trimester of pregnancy. The gene calls are TRBV5-6 and TRBJ2-3; TRBD1 matches 8 bases. CDR3 loop: CASSLVGTGTDTQYF. The CDR3 DNA is TGTGCCAGCAGCTTGGTTGGGACAGGAACAGATACGCAGTATTTT.